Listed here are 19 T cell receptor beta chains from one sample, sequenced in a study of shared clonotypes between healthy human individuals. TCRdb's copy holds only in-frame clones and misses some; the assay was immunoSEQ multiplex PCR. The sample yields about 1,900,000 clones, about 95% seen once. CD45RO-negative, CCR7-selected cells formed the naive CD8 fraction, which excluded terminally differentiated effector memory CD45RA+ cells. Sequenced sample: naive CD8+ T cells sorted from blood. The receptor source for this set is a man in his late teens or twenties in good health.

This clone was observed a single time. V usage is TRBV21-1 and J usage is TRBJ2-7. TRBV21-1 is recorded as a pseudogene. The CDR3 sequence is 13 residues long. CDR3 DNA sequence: TGTGCCAGCGCAAGCGGGACAGAGAGCGAGCAGTACTTC. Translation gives CASASGTESEQYF.

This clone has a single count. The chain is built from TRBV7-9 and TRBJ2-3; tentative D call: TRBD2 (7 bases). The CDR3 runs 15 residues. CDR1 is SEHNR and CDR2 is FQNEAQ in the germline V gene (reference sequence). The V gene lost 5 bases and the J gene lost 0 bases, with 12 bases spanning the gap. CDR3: CASSIRGASTDTQYF. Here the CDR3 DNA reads TGTGCCAGCAGCATCCGGGGGGCCAGCACAGATACGCAGTATTTT.

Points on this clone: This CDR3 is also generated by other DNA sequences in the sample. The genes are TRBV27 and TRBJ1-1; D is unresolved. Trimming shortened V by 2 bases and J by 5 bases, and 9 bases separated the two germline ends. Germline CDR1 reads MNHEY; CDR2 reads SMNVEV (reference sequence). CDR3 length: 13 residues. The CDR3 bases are TGTGCCAGCAGTTTAGGGCAGACGACTGAAGCTTTCTTT. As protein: CASSLGQTTEAFF.

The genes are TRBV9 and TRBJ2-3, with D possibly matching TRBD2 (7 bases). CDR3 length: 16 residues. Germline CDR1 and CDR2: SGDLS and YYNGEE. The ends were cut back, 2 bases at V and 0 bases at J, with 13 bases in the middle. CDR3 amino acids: CASSVEGGMSTDTQYF. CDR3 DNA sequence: TGTGCCAGCAGCGTCGAGGGGGGGATGAGCACAGATACGCAGTATTTT.

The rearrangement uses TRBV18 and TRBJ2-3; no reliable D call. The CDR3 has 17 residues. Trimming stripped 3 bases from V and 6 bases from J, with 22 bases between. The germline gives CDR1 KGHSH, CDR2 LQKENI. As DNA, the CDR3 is TGTGCCAGCTCACCTTTCGCCCCACGTTTCGAGCCGGATACGCAGTATTTT. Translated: CASSPFAPRFEPDTQYF.

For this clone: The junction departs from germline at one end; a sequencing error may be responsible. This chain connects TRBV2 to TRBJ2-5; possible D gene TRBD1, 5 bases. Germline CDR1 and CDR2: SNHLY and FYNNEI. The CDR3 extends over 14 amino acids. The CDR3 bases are TGTGCCAGCAGTTATGGACACATCCAAGAGGCCCAGTACTTC. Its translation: CASSYGHIQEAQYF.

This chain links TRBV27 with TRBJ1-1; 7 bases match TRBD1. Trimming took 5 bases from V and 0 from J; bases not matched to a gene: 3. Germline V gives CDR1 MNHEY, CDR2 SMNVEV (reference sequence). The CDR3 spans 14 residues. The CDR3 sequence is CASSQTGMNTEAFF. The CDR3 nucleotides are TGTGCCAGCAGTCAGACAGGGATGAACACTGAAGCTTTCTTT.

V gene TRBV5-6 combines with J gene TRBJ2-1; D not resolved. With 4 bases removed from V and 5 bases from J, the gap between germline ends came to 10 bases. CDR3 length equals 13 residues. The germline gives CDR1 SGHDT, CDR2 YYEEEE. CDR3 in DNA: TGTGCCAGCAGCATAGGACCAAACAATGAGCAGTTCTTC. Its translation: CASSIGPNNEQFF.

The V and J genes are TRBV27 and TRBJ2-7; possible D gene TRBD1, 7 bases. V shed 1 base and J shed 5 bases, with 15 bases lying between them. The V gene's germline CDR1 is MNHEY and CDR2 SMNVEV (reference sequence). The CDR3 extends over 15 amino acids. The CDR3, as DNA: TGTGCCAGCAGTTTATATTCCAGGGGGGAGGACGAGCAGTACTTC. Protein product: CASSLYSRGEDEQYF.

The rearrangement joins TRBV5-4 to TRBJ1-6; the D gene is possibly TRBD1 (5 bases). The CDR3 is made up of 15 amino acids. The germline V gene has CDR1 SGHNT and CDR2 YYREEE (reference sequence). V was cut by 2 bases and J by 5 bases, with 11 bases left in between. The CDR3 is CASSFDWGDNSPLHF. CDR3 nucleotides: TGTGCCAGCAGCTTTGATTGGGGGGATAATTCACCCCTCCACTTT.

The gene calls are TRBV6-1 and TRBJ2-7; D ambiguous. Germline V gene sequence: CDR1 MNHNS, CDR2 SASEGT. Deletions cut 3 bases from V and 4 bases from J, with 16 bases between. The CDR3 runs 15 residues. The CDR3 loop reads CASSERIPAGYEQYF. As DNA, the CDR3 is TGTGCCAGCAGTGAGCGTATCCCCGCTGGTTACGAGCAGTACTTC.

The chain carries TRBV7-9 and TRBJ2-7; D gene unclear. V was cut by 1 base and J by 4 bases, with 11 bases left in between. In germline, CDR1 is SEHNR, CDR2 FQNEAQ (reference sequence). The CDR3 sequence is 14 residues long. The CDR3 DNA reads TGTGCCAGCAGCTTAGACCCCTGGGGTTACGAGCAGTACTTC. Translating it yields CASSLDPWGYEQYF.

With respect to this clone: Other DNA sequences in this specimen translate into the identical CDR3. The CDR3 coding sequence is TGTGCCAGCAGTTACAGGGGGGATACGCAGTATTTT. It yields the protein CASSYRGDTQYF. The chain is built from TRBV6-5 and TRBJ2-3, with D maybe TRBD1 (6 bases). This CDR3 has 12 residues. In germline, CDR1 is MNHEY, CDR2 SVGAGI. The ends were cut back, 2 bases at V and 6 bases at J, with 6 bases in the middle.

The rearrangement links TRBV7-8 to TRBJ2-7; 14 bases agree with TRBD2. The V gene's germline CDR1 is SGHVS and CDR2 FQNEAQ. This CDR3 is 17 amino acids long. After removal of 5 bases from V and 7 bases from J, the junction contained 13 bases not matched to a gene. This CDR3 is CASSPGLAGARGGEQYF. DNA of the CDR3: TGTGCCAGCAGCCCGGGACTAGCGGGAGCCCGGGGGGGGGAGCAGTACTTC.

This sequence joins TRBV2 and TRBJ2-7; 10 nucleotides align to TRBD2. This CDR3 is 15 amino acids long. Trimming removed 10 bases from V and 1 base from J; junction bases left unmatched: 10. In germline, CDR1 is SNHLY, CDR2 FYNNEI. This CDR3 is CAIAHPAGGSYEQYF. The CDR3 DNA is TGTGCCATCGCCCACCCAGCGGGGGGGTCCTACGAGCAGTACTTC. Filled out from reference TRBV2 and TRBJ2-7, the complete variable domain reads EPEVTQTPSHQVTQMGQEVILRCVPISNHLYFYWYRQILGQKVEFLVSFYNNEISEKSEIFDDQFSVERPDGSNFTLKIRSTKLEDSAMYFCAIAHPAGGSYEQYFGPGTRLTVT.

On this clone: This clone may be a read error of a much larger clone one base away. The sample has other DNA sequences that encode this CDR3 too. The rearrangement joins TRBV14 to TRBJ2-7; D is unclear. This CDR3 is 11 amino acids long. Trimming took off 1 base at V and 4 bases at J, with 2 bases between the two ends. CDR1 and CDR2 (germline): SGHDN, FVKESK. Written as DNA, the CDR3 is TGTGCCAGCAGCCAAGGGTACGAGCAGTACTTC. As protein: CASSQGYEQYF.

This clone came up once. In nucleotides, the CDR3 is TGCAGCGTTGTTGTTACGAATTCCTACGAGCAGTACTTC. Translated: CSVVVTNSYEQYF. The chain joins TRBV29-1 to TRBJ2-7, with D unclear. The CDR3 has 13 amino acids. V lost 4 bases, J lost 1 base, and 11 bases lay in between. The germline gives CDR1 SQVTM, CDR2 ANQGSEA.

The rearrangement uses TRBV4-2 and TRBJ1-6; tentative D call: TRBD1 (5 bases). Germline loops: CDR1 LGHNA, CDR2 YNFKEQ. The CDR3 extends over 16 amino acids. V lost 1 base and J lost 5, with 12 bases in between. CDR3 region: CASSQALQANNSPLHF. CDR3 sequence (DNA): TGTGCCAGCAGCCAAGCTCTACAGGCAAATAATTCACCCCTCCACTTT.

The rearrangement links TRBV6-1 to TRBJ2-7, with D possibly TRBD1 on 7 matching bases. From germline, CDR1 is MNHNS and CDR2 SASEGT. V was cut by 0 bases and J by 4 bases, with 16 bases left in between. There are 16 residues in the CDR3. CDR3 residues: CASSEAKEGATYEQYF. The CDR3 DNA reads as TGTGCCAGCAGTGAAGCGAAGGAGGGGGCAACATACGAGCAGTACTTC.